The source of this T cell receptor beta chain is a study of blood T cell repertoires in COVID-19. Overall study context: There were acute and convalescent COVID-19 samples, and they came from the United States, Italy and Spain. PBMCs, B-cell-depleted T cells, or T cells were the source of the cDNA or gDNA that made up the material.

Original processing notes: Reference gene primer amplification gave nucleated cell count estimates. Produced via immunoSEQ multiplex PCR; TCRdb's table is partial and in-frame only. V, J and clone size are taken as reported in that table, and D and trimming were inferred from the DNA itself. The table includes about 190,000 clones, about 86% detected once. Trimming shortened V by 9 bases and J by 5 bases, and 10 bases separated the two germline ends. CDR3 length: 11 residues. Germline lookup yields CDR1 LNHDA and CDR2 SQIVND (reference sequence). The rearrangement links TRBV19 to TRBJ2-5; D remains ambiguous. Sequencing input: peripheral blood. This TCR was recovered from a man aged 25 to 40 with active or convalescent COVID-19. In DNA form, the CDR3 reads TGTGCCAGCGTATACCGGGAGACCCAGTACTTC. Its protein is CASVYRETQYF.